Following are 3 T cell receptor beta chains from one sample sequenced in a study of T cells in Graves' hyperthyroidism and ophthalmopathy. Amplified TCR beta CDR3 regions came from RNA transcripts. First-round RT-PCR targeting the TCR CDR3 was performed with the HTBI primer set. In TCRdb, the multiplex PCR reads were re-called with MiXCR into one record per CDR3 protein. The repertoire has 300,000 to 350,000 distinct CDR3 sequences, approximately 14% of them found once; the top ten carry approximately 23%. Sequencing used blood. The receptors were sampled from a woman in her 30s with Graves' hyperthyroidism.

This clonotype was counted between two and nine times. The J gene is TRBJ2-4, the V gene TRBV19, with D uncertain. V dropped 5 bases and J dropped 1 base, with 9 bases sitting between them. CDR1 is LNHDA, CDR2 SQIVND, per germline (reference sequence). CDR3 length: 14 amino acids. CDR3 nucleotides: TGTGCCAGTAGTGTCGGCGGCGCCAAAAACATTCAGTACTTC. Translating it yields CASSVGGAKNIQYF.

This clonotype turned up a few times. This sequence joins TRBV29-1 and TRBJ2-2; TRBD1 is a possible D gene (6 bases). In germline, CDR1 is SQVTM, CDR2 ANQGSEA. Between the trimmed V and J ends, which lost 8 bases and 5 bases, there was a span of 12 bases. This CDR3 comprises 12 residues. DNA of the CDR3: TGCAGCCTATGGACAGAGACCGGGGAGCTGTTTTTT. Translated: CSLWTETGELFF.

The genes are TRBV18 and TRBJ2-1; D unresolved. There are 15 residues in the CDR3. Germline V CDR1 and CDR2: KGHSH, LQKENI. V was cut by 0 bases and J by 2 bases, with 8 bases left in between. CDR3 sequence reads: CASSPPGTTYNEQFF. CDR3 sequence (DNA): TGTGCCAGCTCACCACCGGGAACGACCTACAATGAGCAGTTCTTC.